The 3 T cell receptor beta chains below were found in one sample sequenced in a study of cytomegalovirus exposure and HLA in healthy donors. The PCR was carried out with 60 Vbeta primers and 13 Jbeta primers. TCRdb's copy holds only in-frame clones and misses some; the assay was immunoSEQ multiplex PCR. Here the sample spans tens of thousands of clones, 65% to 90% being singletons. Specimen: PBMCs. These receptors all stem from a man aged 30 to 39 in good health and CMV-seronegative.

The V call is TRBV9, the J call TRBJ2-2, with a tentative D call TRBD2 (6 bases). Trimming removed 3 bases at V and 2 bases at J, with 11 bases between. Germline-derived CDR1 and CDR2 are SGDLS and YYNGEE. The CDR3 spans 15 residues. The chain's CDR3 is CASSDTGDNTGELFF. CDR3 bases: TGTGCCAGCAGCGACACGGGGGATAACACCGGGGAGCTGTTTTTT.

This chain's CDR3 is CASSSTSYGYTF. The CDR3 DNA is TGTGCCAGCAGTTCAACGAGTTATGGCTACACCTTC. The chain carries TRBV28 and TRBJ1-2; unclear D gene. Germline loops: CDR1 MDHEN, CDR2 SYDVKM. This CDR3 contains 12 residues. V dropped 4 bases and J dropped 5 bases, with 8 bases sitting between them.

The chain has TRBV6-1 and TRBJ2-1; 11 positions match TRBD1. V dropped 10 bases and J dropped 9; count of bases not matched to a gene: 8. CDR1 is MNHNS, CDR2 SASEGT, per germline. This CDR3 has 13 amino acids. The CDR3 DNA reads as TGTGCCACTACCGGGACAGGGGGTTCTGAGCAGTTCTTC. Translation: CATTGTGGSEQFF.